The rows below give T cell receptor beta chains drawn from one sample of a study of neoadjuvant anti-PD-1 for oral cavity cancer. Data came from immunoSEQ multiplex PCR; TCRdb stores just in-frame clones and leaves some out. The sample has tens of thousands of clones, roughly 80% seen once. The sequences come from PBMCs, collected before nivolumab (anti-PD-1) treatment. The receptor set was obtained from a person between 35 and 79 years old with oral cavity squamous cell carcinoma. The CDR3 runs from the conserved cysteine through the conserved F or W.

CASSLGPGQGFGYTF TRBJ1-2 TRBV11-2
CVSSLGPTGELFF TRBJ2-2 TRBV5-5
CAWSVQGSTEAFF TRBJ1-1 TRBV30
CASSYSRSARETQYF TRBJ2-5 TRBV6-6
CASSSGTGGTETQYF TRBJ2-5 TRBV5-1
CASSVLRGGQPQHF TRBJ1-5 TRBV6-1
CASQKAGPLGNEQFF TRBJ2-1 TRBV27
CASSQDRSGNNEQFF TRBJ2-1 TRBV4-1
CASGVLNTEAFF TRBJ1-1 TRBV6-5
CASSQGEQRRETQYF TRBJ2-5 TRBV4-1
CASSLPGINTGELFF TRBJ2-2 TRBV5-4
CATRGAQGTEAFF TRBJ1-1 TRBV6-1
CAISEAVEGYTF TRBJ1-2 TRBV10-3
CASTRGTANTEAFF TRBJ1-1 TRBV5-8
CASSQDWGQGRKLFF TRBJ1-4 TRBV4-1
CATSGGGTYNEQFF TRBJ2-1 TRBV15
CASSFGGDLQETQYF TRBJ2-5 TRBV7-2
CASRREGGRDQPQHF TRBJ1-5 TRBV7-8
CASTKAGGPYEQYF TRBJ2-7 TRBV28
CASSYGQGEYGYTF TRBJ1-2 TRBV6-5
CASSVEGTKLSYTF TRBJ1-2 TRBV9
CASSWDTNTEAFF TRBJ1-1 TRBV9
CASRPGLAIQETQYF TRBJ2-5 TRBV19
CASSPWGRSEQFF TRBJ2-1 TRBV6-5
CASRDSSSYEQYF TRBJ2-7 TRBV5-4
CASSLESRYGYTF TRBJ1-2 TRBV5-4
CASSLGGSGSRFVNEQFF TRBJ2-1 TRBV5-1
CAWSVVHRGWEGYTF TRBJ1-2 TRBV30
CASTSGNEQFF TRBJ2-1 TRBV5-1
CASSLDDTSYEQYF TRBJ2-7 TRBV7-6
CASSLDQLGGHEQYF TRBJ2-7 TRBV7-9
CASSFGTGYTEAFF TRBJ1-1 TRBV6-6
CAISESGETEAFF TRBJ1-1 TRBV10-3
CATRQGAGQPQHF TRBJ1-5 TRBV19
CASSFGGGGGHEQYF TRBJ2-7 TRBV27
CASSIGQGAASGRLLLF TRBJ2-1 TRBV19
CASSSGLAGVNEQFF TRBJ2-1 TRBV27